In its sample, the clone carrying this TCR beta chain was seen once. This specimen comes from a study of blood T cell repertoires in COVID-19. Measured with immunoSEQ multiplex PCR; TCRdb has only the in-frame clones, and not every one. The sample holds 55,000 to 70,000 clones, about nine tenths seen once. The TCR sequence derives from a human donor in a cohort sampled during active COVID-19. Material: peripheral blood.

The CDR3 DNA sequence: TGTGCCAGCAGCTTCCCGTCTACTGAGCAGTTCTTC. As protein: CASSFPSTEQFF. This chain connects TRBV11-2 to TRBJ2-1; unclear D gene. The V end lost 3 bases, the J end lost 9 bases, and 9 bases lay between the germline ends. Germline CDR1 is SGHAT and CDR2 is FQNNGV. The length of the CDR3 is 12 residues.